A single sample gave rise to the 3 T cell receptor beta chains below, sequenced in a study of blood T cell repertoires in COVID-19. The method was immunoSEQ multiplex PCR; TCRdb's version includes in-frame clones alone and lacks a portion of them. Among around 190,000 clones listed, approximately 87% were seen once. The sequenced material came from peripheral blood. These receptors were obtained from a man aged 65 to 79 with active or convalescent COVID-19.

J is TRBJ1-2 and V is TRBV18; TRBD1 agrees at 9 bases. With 4 bases clipped from V and 6 bases from J, the junction kept 12 bases outside the gene matches. The germline V gene has CDR1 KGHSH and CDR2 LQKENI. CDR3 size: 16 residues. The CDR3 region is CASSQGAGQGNHGYTF. The CDR3 coding sequence is TGTGCCAGCTCACAGGGGGCTGGACAGGGGAATCATGGCTACACCTTC.

This clone was picked up one time. The chain combines TRBV4-1 with TRBJ1-3, with 7 positions matching TRBD1. With 0 bases clipped from V and 4 bases from J, the junction kept 3 bases outside the gene matches. The CDR3 sequence is 15 residues long. The V gene's germline CDR1 is MGHRA and CDR2 YSYEKL. The CDR3 protein is CASSQETGVGNTIYF. In DNA form, the CDR3 reads TGCGCCAGCAGCCAAGAAACAGGGGTAGGAAACACCATATATTTT.

The rearrangement links TRBV9 to TRBJ2-3; 11 bases fit TRBD2. V lost 2 bases, J lost 2 bases, and 7 bases stayed unmatched. Per germline, CDR1 SGDLS and CDR2 YYNGEE. This CDR3 has 17 amino acids. CDR3 loop: CASSVMASGGFTDTQYF. The CDR3 nucleotides are TGTGCCAGCAGCGTGATGGCTAGCGGGGGGTTCACAGATACGCAGTATTTT.